The entry that follows covers one T cell receptor (beta chain) sequence. Its antigen is undetermined. Sequencing used immunoSEQ multiplex PCR; TCRdb keeps in-frame clones, though not all of them. The sample holds around 510,000 clones; 70% to 80% are singletons and the top ten take about 12%. This record comes from a study of shared clonotypes between healthy human individuals. General study results and limits: Represented diversity (both genetic and exposure-history) was limited by the small number of donors.

Each donor was a Caucasian adult residing in Nashville, Tennessee. Around 90 million PBMCs served as the genomic DNA source for unsorted samples. Trimming pared 5 bases from V and 7 bases from J, leaving 9 bases between. This CDR3 is built from 12 residues. CDR1 SGHNT and CDR2 YYREEE come from the germline V gene (reference sequence). The origin of this receptor is a woman aged 40 to 50 in good health. Some clones in this sample may be carry-over from other donors' samples. The sequenced material came from PBMCs. This chain connects TRBV5-4 to TRBJ1-4; D remains ambiguous. CDR3 protein: CASRSDGEKLFF. CDR3 sequence (DNA): TGTGCCAGCAGATCGGACGGTGAAAAACTGTTTTTT.